These T cell receptor beta chains were read from a single sample in a study of cytomegalovirus exposure and HLA in healthy donors. Clones were sequenced by immunoSEQ multiplex PCR, and TCRdb holds only the in-frame ones, with some missing. The sample has fewer than 200,000 clones, around 92% seen once. The material sequenced was PBMCs. These receptors all come from a man between 18 and 35 years old in good health and CMV-seropositive. The CDR3 runs from the conserved cysteine through the conserved F or W. The order of the fields is CDR3 protein, V gene, J gene.

cdr3_aa: CASSQVQGATGELFF
v_call: TRBV4-1
j_call: TRBJ2-2

cdr3_aa: CASSLPTSGDNEQFF
v_call: TRBV11-3
j_call: TRBJ2-1

cdr3_aa: CASRGRGGPKGYTF
v_call: TRBV5-6
j_call: TRBJ1-2

cdr3_aa: CASKVTSGVLATEAFF
v_call: TRBV6-6
j_call: TRBJ1-1

cdr3_aa: CAWSAQQGASQYF
v_call: TRBV30
j_call: TRBJ2-3

cdr3_aa: CASSQASGSYEQYF
v_call: TRBV6-4
j_call: TRBJ2-7

cdr3_aa: CASSLVSVVNPGTGDTGELFF
v_call: TRBV28
j_call: TRBJ2-2

cdr3_aa: CASSPAPGQGADQPQHF
v_call: TRBV18
j_call: TRBJ1-5

cdr3_aa: CASSSGSRSGGYNEQFF
v_call: TRBV5-1
j_call: TRBJ2-1

cdr3_aa: CASSRDLALDTQYF
v_call: TRBV6-1
j_call: TRBJ2-3

cdr3_aa: CASSIVAALSGNTIYF
v_call: TRBV19
j_call: TRBJ1-3

cdr3_aa: CASSQIGTRTQPQHF
v_call: TRBV4-1
j_call: TRBJ1-5

cdr3_aa: CSVDGVQDSGPEAFF
v_call: TRBV29-1
j_call: TRBJ1-1

cdr3_aa: CASRGQGGTEAFF
v_call: TRBV6-4
j_call: TRBJ1-1

cdr3_aa: CSVEGGSGRSYNEQFF
v_call: TRBV29-1
j_call: TRBJ2-1

cdr3_aa: CATSRDTLAVRSVPDTQYF
v_call: TRBV15
j_call: TRBJ2-3

cdr3_aa: CASSSSLETQYF
v_call: TRBV28
j_call: TRBJ2-5

cdr3_aa: CASRPRQENTEAFF
v_call: TRBV2
j_call: TRBJ1-1

cdr3_aa: CASSLSGRETQYF
v_call: TRBV5-1
j_call: TRBJ2-5

cdr3_aa: CASSQTSVYSYNEQFF
v_call: TRBV28
j_call: TRBJ2-1

cdr3_aa: CASSSGDFQETQYF
v_call: TRBV11-3
j_call: TRBJ2-5

cdr3_aa: CSADGTSGMTDTQYF
v_call: TRBV29-1
j_call: TRBJ2-3

cdr3_aa: CASSHIRGRGDEQFF
v_call: TRBV4-1
j_call: TRBJ2-1

cdr3_aa: CASSDSRLAGDEQYF
v_call: TRBV6-4
j_call: TRBJ2-7

cdr3_aa: CASSPGTGNTEAFF
v_call: TRBV18
j_call: TRBJ1-1

cdr3_aa: CASSAGRGDSNQPQHF
v_call: TRBV6-1
j_call: TRBJ1-5

cdr3_aa: CASRESSVGLTVKQFF
v_call: TRBV2
j_call: TRBJ2-1

cdr3_aa: CASSPLGLAENTGELFF
v_call: TRBV19
j_call: TRBJ2-2

cdr3_aa: CASSHTRDEQFF
v_call: TRBV28
j_call: TRBJ2-1

cdr3_aa: CASSGRLDRSYGYTF
v_call: TRBV7-9
j_call: TRBJ1-2

cdr3_aa: CASSAGTSQETQYF
v_call: TRBV5-1
j_call: TRBJ2-5

cdr3_aa: CASKFQGMNTEAFF
v_call: TRBV6-1
j_call: TRBJ1-1

cdr3_aa: CASSLVTSGRLSEQYF
v_call: TRBV5-1
j_call: TRBJ2-7

cdr3_aa: CASSETGDKNIQYF
v_call: TRBV25-1
j_call: TRBJ2-4

cdr3_aa: CASTLAGSNEQFF
v_call: TRBV5-6
j_call: TRBJ2-1

cdr3_aa: CASSFQASSYEQYF
v_call: TRBV5-1
j_call: TRBJ2-7

cdr3_aa: CASSQEPGTANTEAFF
v_call: TRBV4-2
j_call: TRBJ1-1

cdr3_aa: CASSPAPSGRAVQFF
v_call: TRBV27
j_call: TRBJ2-1

cdr3_aa: CASSLEGGRAGDTQYF
v_call: TRBV5-1
j_call: TRBJ2-3

cdr3_aa: CASSFGQGSGNTIYF
v_call: TRBV13
j_call: TRBJ1-3

cdr3_aa: CASSPGSYEQYF
v_call: TRBV7-9
j_call: TRBJ2-7

cdr3_aa: CASSSRVMGGETQYF
v_call: TRBV7-9
j_call: TRBJ2-5

cdr3_aa: CASSGTSGSEAFF
v_call: TRBV27
j_call: TRBJ1-1

cdr3_aa: CASSRQGNTEAFF
v_call: TRBV7-2
j_call: TRBJ1-1

cdr3_aa: CASVSGVTYEQYF
v_call: TRBV28
j_call: TRBJ2-7

cdr3_aa: CASSPEAGLAVNEQYF
v_call: TRBV11-3
j_call: TRBJ2-7

cdr3_aa: CASSPIPTGEETQYF
v_call: TRBV11-3
j_call: TRBJ2-5

cdr3_aa: CASSLGNTNYNEQFF
v_call: TRBV7-9
j_call: TRBJ2-1

cdr3_aa: CAWSQNSGRCGLSYNEQFF
v_call: TRBV30
j_call: TRBJ2-1

cdr3_aa: CARSLYGDCTDTQYF
v_call: TRBV5-3
j_call: TRBJ2-3

cdr3_aa: CASSIGEAGANVLTF
v_call: TRBV19
j_call: TRBJ2-6

cdr3_aa: CASSPRTSYEQYF
v_call: TRBV7-9
j_call: TRBJ2-7

cdr3_aa: CASRALGTGVEAFF
v_call: TRBV19
j_call: TRBJ1-1

cdr3_aa: CASSTGTAMGEAFF
v_call: TRBV5-4
j_call: TRBJ1-1

cdr3_aa: CASSSDRHAGELFF
v_call: TRBV7-9
j_call: TRBJ2-2